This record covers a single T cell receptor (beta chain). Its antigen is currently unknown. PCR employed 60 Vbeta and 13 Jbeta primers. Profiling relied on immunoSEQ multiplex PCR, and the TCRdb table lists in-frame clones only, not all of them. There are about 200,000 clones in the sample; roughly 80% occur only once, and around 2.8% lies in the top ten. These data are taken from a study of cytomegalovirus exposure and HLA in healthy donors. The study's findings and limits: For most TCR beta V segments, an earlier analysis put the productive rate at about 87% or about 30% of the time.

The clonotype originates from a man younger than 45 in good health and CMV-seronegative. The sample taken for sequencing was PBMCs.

The chain's CDR3 is CASSHGQGISPLHF. Here the CDR3 DNA reads TGCGCCAGCAGCCATGGACAGGGGATTTCACCCCTCCACTTT. This chain connects TRBV4-1 to TRBJ1-6; TRBD1 agrees at 9 bases. There are 14 residues in the CDR3. After removal of 3 bases from V and 9 bases from J, the junction contained 3 bases not matched to a gene. The germline CDR1 and CDR2 sequences are MGHRA and YSYEKL.